These 21 T cell receptor beta chains originate from one sample sequenced in a study of control samples from healthy donors and cancer patients. The table came from immunoSEQ multiplex PCR; TCRdb's copy has only in-frame clones and leaves some out. The table includes roughly 170,000 clones, over 85% detected once. The sequenced sample was blood. The receptors were gathered from a young man in good health.

The chain has TRBV5-4 and TRBJ1-1; D might be TRBD1 (5 bases). Between the trimmed V and J ends, which lost 2 bases and 1 base, there was a span of 9 bases. Germline loops: CDR1 SGHNT, CDR2 YYREEE (reference sequence). This CDR3 has 14 amino acids. The CDR3 DNA sequence: TGTGCCAGCAGCTTACAGACAGCGAACACTGAAGCTTTCTTT. Protein: CASSLQTANTEAFF.

Only one count was recorded for this clone. The rearrangement uses TRBV18 and TRBJ1-1, with D hard to call. The V gene's germline CDR1 is KGHSH and CDR2 LQKENI. The CDR3 length is 16 residues. With 3 bases removed from V and 2 bases from J, the gap between germline ends came to 16 bases. CDR3 nucleotides: TGTGCCAGCTCACCGACCGGGTCTGCGATAAACACTGAAGCTTTCTTT. Translated, it gives CASSPTGSAINTEAFF.

The J gene is TRBJ2-1, the V gene TRBV28; D is possibly TRBD1 or TRBD2 (5 bases each). Germline V gene lookup returns CDR1 MDHEN and CDR2 SYDVKM. Trimming took 11 bases from V and 7 from J, leaving 9 bases between them. The CDR3 has 10 amino acids. The CDR3 here is CALGRNEQFF. For the CDR3, the DNA is TGTGCCTTGGGACGGAATGAGCAGTTCTTC.

This clone was seen just once. The genes are TRBV5-5 and TRBJ1-2; 8 positions match TRBD1. The CDR3 loop spans 14 amino acids. J lost 3 bases, V lost 3 bases, and 4 bases had no gene match. Germline V lookup: CDR1 SGHKS, CDR2 YYEKEE (reference sequence). The CDR3 DNA is TGTGCCAGCAGCTCTGCAGGGGGCGACTATGGCTACACCTTC. This codes for CASSSAGGDYGYTF.

The gene calls are TRBV19 and TRBJ2-7; 9 nucleotides line up with TRBD1. Germline V gene lookup returns CDR1 LNHDA and CDR2 SQIVND (reference sequence). The trim removed 5 bases at V and 0 bases at J, leaving 11 bases unmatched. The CDR3 has 17 residues. The CDR3 DNA reads as TGTGCCAGTAGTTCCGGGACAGGGATAAGGAGCTCCTACGAGCAGTACTTC. It is translated as CASSSGTGIRSSYEQYF.

J is TRBJ2-7 and V is TRBV6-5; D could derive from TRBD1 or TRBD2 (5 bases each). V lost 4 bases and J 2 bases, leaving 12 bases between the germline ends. This CDR3 spans 14 amino acids. Germline V gene lookup returns CDR1 MNHEY and CDR2 SVGAGI. The CDR3 region has the DNA TGTGCCAGCAGTTCTTTTGAGGGGCCCTACGAGCAGTACTTC. It codes for CASSSFEGPYEQYF.

This rearrangement joins TRBV6-5 to TRBJ1-1; D unclear. Germline CDR1 reads MNHEY; CDR2 reads SVGAGI. The length of the CDR3 is 13 residues. Deletions cut 2 bases from V and 5 bases from J, with 9 bases between. The chain's CDR3 is CASSYGRTTEAFF. The CDR3 DNA reads TGTGCCAGCAGTTACGGACGGACTACTGAAGCTTTCTTT.

The chain joins TRBV24-1 to TRBJ2-3, with 7 nucleotides matching TRBD1. Germline V gene sequence: CDR1 KGHDR, CDR2 SFDVKD. This CDR3 region has 15 residues. Losses at the gene ends were 7 bases for V and 6 bases for J; bases not matched to a gene: 12. CDR3 bases: TGTGCCACCAGCGCCTCACCCGACAGGGCCGATACGCAGTATTTT. Protein product: CATSASPDRADTQYF.

The rearrangement links TRBV10-3 to TRBJ1-1, with D maybe TRBD1 (5 bases). V gave up 3 bases and J gave up 1 base, with 21 bases separating them. CDR1 and CDR2 from the germline V gene are ENHRY and SYGVKD. The CDR3 totals 18 residues. CDR3 sequence reads: CAISDLLGEGKENTEAFF. The CDR3 nucleotides read TGTGCCATCAGTGACCTCCTGGGAGAGGGGAAAGAGAACACTGAAGCTTTCTTT.

The count of this clone is one. The chain joins TRBV19 to TRBJ1-1; perhaps TRBD1 as D (6 bases). The CDR3 length is 14 residues. Trimming stripped 7 bases from V and 1 base from J, with 13 bases between. Germline-derived CDR1 and CDR2 are LNHDA and SQIVND (reference sequence). CDR3 nucleotides: TGTGCCAGTAACGGGGAGGGGGGGAACACTGAAGCTTTCTTT. The encoded protein is CASNGEGGNTEAFF.

The chain carries TRBV6-5 and TRBJ2-4; the D gene is possibly TRBD2 (5 bases). The germline V and J ends were trimmed by 7 bases and 5 bases, with 15 bases remaining between them. Germline-derived CDR1 and CDR2 are MNHEY and SVGAGI. This CDR3 has 14 amino acids. In nucleotides, the CDR3 is TGTGCCAGCAAGGACTCCTCCCGGGAAAACATTCAGTACTTC. Its protein is CASKDSSRENIQYF.

This chain links TRBV10-3 with TRBJ2-1; D is tentatively TRBD1 or TRBD2 (6 bases each). Trimming took off 6 bases at V and 5 bases at J, with 14 bases between the two ends. CDR1 and CDR2 from the germline V gene are ENHRY and SYGVKD. The CDR3 has 14 residues. The CDR3 nucleotides read TGTGCCATCAGGGGGGGATCAGGGGACAATGAGCAGTTCTTC. Its translation: CAIRGGSGDNEQFF.

The CDR3 protein is CASRARDYEQYF. In DNA form, the CDR3 reads TGTGCCAGCCGGGCCCGGGACTACGAGCAGTACTTC. The chain links TRBV6-6 to TRBJ2-7; D may be TRBD2 (5 bases). Germline V CDR1 and CDR2: MNHNY, SVGAGI (reference sequence). The CDR3 sequence is 12 residues long. V lost 8 bases and J 3 bases, leaving 11 bases between the germline ends.

A few counts support this clone. The chain links TRBV10-3 to TRBJ2-7; 9 positions agree with TRBD1. The CDR3 extends over 15 amino acids. Germline V gene data show CDR1 as ENHRY and CDR2 as SYGVKD. J was trimmed by 2 bases and V by 7 bases; bases with no gene match: 9. The CDR3 DNA sequence: TGTGCCATCAATCGGGCCGGGACAGGGCCCTACGAGCAGTACTTC. As protein: CAINRAGTGPYEQYF.

This chain connects TRBV5-6 to TRBJ1-2; a weak D match, TRBD1 (5 bases). This CDR3 is built from 13 residues. The ends were cut back, 4 bases at V and 4 bases at J, with 11 bases in the middle. The germline V gene encodes CDR1 SGHDT and CDR2 YYEEEE. CDR3 coding DNA: TGTGCCAGCAGCCGTGGGACGGTCTATGGCTACACCTTC. Encoded protein: CASSRGTVYGYTF.

This chain connects TRBV18 to TRBJ1-2; D remains unclear. The CDR3 runs to 12 residues. Germline lookup yields CDR1 KGHSH and CDR2 LQKENI. Trimming took 2 bases from V and 8 from J, leaving 9 bases between them. CDR3 residues: CASSPTGLGYTF. The CDR3 coding sequence is TGTGCCAGCTCACCAACCGGGCTCGGCTACACCTTC.

The J gene is TRBJ2-7, the V gene TRBV5-1; possible D gene TRBD1, 7 bases. V gave up 3 bases and J gave up 5 bases, with 18 bases separating them. Germline loops: CDR1 SGHRS, CDR2 YFSETQ. The CDR3 contains 15 residues. Here the CDR3 DNA reads TGCGCCAGCAGCTCGGGAGCAGGGGGACGGAACGAGCAGTACTTC. Protein product: CASSSGAGGRNEQYF. Full variable domain (outside the CDR3, taken from reference TRBV5-1 and TRBJ2-7): KAGVTQTPRYLIKTRGQQVTLSCSPISGHRSVSWYQQTPGQGLQFLFEYFSETQRNKGNFPGRFSGRQFSNSRSEMNVSTLELGDSALYLCASSSGAGGRNEQYFGPGTRLTVT.

The V gene is TRBV2, the J gene TRBJ2-7; D may be TRBD1 (6 bases). V was pared by 6 bases and J by 5 bases, with 11 bases between. The V gene's germline CDR1 is SNHLY and CDR2 FYNNEI. The length of the CDR3 is 12 residues. The CDR3 loop is CASSLQGNEQYF. CDR3 nucleotide sequence: TGTGCCAGCAGCCTACAGGGTAACGAGCAGTACTTC.

The chain uses TRBV7-9 and TRBJ2-3, with D perhaps TRBD2 (6 bases). The CDR3 contains 15 residues. Per the germline V gene, CDR1 is SEHNR and CDR2 is FQNEAQ (reference sequence). The V end was cut by 7 bases, the J end by 0 bases, with 14 bases between. DNA of the CDR3: TGTGCCAGCACCCCGATGGGGGGTAGCACAGATACGCAGTATTTT. This encodes CASTPMGGSTDTQYF.

This clone occurred a few times. The chain combines TRBV30 with TRBJ2-3; D gene unclear. Germline values: CDR1 GTSNPN, CDR2 SVGIG (reference sequence). The germline V and J ends were trimmed by 2 bases and 5 bases, with 11 bases remaining between them. The CDR3 is made up of 13 amino acids. In nucleotides, the CDR3 is TGTGCCTGGAGTTCACAACCCGGAGATACGCAGTATTTT. This translates into CAWSSQPGDTQYF.

The rearrangement links TRBV5-1 to TRBJ1-2; the D gene is possibly TRBD1 (6 bases). Trimming stripped 0 bases from V and 0 bases from J, with 9 bases between. The length of the CDR3 is 15 residues. Germline V gene lookup returns CDR1 SGHRS and CDR2 YFSETQ. In DNA form, the CDR3 reads TGCGCCAGCAGCTTGGTCGGACAGCCTAACTATGGCTACACCTTC. Translated: CASSLVGQPNYGYTF. Together with reference TRBV5-1 and TRBJ1-2, the CDR3 gives the full variable domain: KAGVTQTPRYLIKTRGQQVTLSCSPISGHRSVSWYQQTPGQGLQFLFEYFSETQRNKGNFPGRFSGRQFSNSRSEMNVSTLELGDSALYLCASSLVGQPNYGYTFGSGTRLTVV.